Sequencing of this TCR beta chain was carried out in a study of T-cell memory formation after mild COVID-19. This clonotype was detected many times. Its antigen is unidentified. TCRdb fed the 5' RACE reads into MiXCR, producing one record per CDR3 protein. The data show 30,000 to 35,000 distinct CDR3 sequences, 20% to 25% seen once. Per germline, CDR1 SGHTA and CDR2 FQGNSA. Trimming took off 1 base at V and 5 bases at J, with 8 bases between the two ends. The CDR3 runs to 13 residues. Broader study findings: CD4+ contracting clones lay mainly in CM and EM, CD8+ ones in EMRA.

The specimen was PBMCs or a T cell subset sorted from them (not recorded which). The clonotype originates from an adult who had mild COVID-19 (a few samples of this study predate the infection). Cell type and time point are not known. The rearrangement links TRBV7-2 to TRBJ2-5; unclear D gene. The CDR3 DNA sequence: TGTGCCAGCAGCTTAGTTTTCGGTGAGACCCAGTACTTC. Protein product: CASSLVFGETQYF.